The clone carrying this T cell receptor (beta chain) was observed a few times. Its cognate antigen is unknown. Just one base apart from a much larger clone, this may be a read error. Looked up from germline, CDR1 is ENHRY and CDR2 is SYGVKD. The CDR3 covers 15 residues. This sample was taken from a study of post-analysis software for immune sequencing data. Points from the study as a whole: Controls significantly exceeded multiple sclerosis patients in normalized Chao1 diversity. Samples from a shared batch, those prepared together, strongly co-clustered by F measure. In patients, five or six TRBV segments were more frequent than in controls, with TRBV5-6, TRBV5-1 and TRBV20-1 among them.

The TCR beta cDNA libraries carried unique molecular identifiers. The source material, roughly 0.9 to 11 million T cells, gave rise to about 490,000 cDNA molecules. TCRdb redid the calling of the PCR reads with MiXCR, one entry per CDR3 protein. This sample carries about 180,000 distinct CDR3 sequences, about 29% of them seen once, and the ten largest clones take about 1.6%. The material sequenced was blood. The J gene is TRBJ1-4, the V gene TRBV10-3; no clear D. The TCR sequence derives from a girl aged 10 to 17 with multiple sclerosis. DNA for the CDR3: TGTGCCATCAGTCAGGATCTTGCAACTAATGAAAAACGGTTTTTT. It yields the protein CAISQDLATNEKRFF.